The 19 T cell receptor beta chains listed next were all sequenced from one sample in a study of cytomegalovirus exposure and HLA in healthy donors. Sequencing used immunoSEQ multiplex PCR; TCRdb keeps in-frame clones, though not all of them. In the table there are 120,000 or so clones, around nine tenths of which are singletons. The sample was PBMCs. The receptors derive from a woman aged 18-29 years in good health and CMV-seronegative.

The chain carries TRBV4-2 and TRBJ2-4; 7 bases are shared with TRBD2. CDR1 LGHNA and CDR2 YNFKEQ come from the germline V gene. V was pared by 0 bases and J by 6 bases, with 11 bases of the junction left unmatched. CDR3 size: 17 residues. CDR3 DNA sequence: TGTGCCAGCAGCCAAGACAGAGCGGGAACCGAGGGAAACATTCAGTACTTC. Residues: CASSQDRAGTEGNIQYF.

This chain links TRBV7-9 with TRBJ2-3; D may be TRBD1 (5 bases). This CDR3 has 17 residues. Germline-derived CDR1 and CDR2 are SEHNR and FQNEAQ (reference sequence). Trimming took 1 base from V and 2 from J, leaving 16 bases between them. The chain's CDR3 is CASSLGQGGGNTDTQYF. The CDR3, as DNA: TGTGCCAGCAGCTTAGGTCAGGGTGGCGGTAACACAGATACGCAGTATTTT.

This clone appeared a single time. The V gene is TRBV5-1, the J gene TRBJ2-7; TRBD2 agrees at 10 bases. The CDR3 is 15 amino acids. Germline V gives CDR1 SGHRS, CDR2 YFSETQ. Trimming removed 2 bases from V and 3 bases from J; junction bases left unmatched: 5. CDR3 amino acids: CASSLSSGSFYEQYF. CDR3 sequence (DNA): TGCGCCAGCAGCTTATCTAGCGGGAGTTTCTACGAGCAGTACTTC.

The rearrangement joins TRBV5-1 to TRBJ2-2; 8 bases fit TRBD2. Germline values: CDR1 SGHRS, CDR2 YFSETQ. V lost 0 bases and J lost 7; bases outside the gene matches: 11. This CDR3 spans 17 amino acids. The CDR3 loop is CASSLGSSGGVGGELFF. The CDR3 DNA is TGCGCCAGCAGCTTGGGATCCAGCGGGGGAGTTGGCGGGGAGCTGTTTTTT.

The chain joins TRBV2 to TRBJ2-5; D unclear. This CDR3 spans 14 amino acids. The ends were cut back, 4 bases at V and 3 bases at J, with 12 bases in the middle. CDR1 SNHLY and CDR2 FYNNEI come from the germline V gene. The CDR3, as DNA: TGTGCCAGCAGTGCCCGGGTCAAAGAAGAGACCCAGTACTTC. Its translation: CASSARVKEETQYF. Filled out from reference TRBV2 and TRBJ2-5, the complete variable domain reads EPEVTQTPSHQVTQMGQEVILRCVPISNHLYFYWYRQILGQKVEFLVSFYNNEISEKSEIFDDQFSVERPDGSNFTLKIRSTKLEDSAMYFCASSARVKEETQYFGPGTRLLVL.

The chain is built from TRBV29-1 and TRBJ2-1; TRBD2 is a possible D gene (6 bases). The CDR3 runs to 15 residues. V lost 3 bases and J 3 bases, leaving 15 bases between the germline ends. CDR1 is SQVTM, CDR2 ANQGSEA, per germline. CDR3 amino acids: CSVEGGRGDYNEQFF. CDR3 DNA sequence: TGCAGCGTTGAGGGGGGTAGGGGCGACTACAATGAGCAGTTCTTC.

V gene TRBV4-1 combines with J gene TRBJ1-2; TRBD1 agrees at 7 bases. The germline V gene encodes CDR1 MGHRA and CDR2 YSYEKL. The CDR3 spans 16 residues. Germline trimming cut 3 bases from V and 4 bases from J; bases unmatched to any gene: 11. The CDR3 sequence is CASSQVSGTVVYGYTF. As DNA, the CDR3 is TGCGCCAGCAGCCAGGTTTCCGGGACAGTGGTCTATGGCTACACCTTC.

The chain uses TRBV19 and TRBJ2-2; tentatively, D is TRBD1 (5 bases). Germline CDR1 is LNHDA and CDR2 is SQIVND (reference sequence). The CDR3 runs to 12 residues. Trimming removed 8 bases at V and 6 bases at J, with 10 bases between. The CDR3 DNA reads TGTGCCAGTTCACAGGTCTCCGGGGAGCTGTTTTTT. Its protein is CASSQVSGELFF.

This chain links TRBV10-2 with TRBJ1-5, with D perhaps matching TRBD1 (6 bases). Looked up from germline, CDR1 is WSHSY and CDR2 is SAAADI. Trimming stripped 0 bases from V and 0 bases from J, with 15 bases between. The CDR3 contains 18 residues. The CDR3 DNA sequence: TGCGCCAGCAGTGAGTCTTTATACACAGGGCCTAGCAATCAGCCCCAGCATTTT. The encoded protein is CASSESLYTGPSNQPQHF.

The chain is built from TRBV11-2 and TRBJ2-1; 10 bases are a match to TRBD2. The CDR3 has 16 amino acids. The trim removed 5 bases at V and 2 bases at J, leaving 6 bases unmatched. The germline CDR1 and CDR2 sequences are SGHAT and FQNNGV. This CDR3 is CASSRGLAAAYNEQFF. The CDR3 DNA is TGTGCCAGCAGCCGAGGACTAGCGGCCGCCTACAATGAGCAGTTCTTC.

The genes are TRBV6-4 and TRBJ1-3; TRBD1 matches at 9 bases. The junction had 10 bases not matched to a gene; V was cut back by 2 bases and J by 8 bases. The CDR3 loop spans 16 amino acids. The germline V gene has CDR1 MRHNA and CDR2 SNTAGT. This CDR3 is CASSDPGQGLRDTIYF. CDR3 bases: TGTGCCAGCAGTGACCCCGGACAGGGGCTGAGGGACACCATATATTTT.

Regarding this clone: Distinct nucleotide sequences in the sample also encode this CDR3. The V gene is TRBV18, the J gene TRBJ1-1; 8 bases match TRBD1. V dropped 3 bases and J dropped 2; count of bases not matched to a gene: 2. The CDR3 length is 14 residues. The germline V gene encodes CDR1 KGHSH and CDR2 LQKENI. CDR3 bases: TGTGCCAGCTCACCGCAGGGGGCAAACACTGAAGCTTTCTTT. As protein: CASSPQGANTEAFF.

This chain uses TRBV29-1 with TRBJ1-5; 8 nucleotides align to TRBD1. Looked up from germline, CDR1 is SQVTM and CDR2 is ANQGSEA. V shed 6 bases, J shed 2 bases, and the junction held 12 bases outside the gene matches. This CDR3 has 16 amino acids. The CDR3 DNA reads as TGCAGCGTAAAAACAGAGACAGGGGAGGGCAATCAGCCCCAGCATTTT. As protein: CSVKTETGEGNQPQHF.

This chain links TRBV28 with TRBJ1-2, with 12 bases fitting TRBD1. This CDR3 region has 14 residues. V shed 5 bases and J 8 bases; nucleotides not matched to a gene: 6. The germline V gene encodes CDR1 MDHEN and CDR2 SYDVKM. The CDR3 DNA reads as TGTGCCAGCAGTGCGGGACAGGGGGCGCGAGGCTACACCTTC. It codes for CASSAGQGARGYTF.

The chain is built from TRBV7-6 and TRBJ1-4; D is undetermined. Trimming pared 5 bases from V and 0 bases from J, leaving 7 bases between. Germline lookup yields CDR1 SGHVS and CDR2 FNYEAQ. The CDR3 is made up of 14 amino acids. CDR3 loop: CASSPLSTNEKLFF. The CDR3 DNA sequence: TGTGCCAGCAGCCCGTTATCAACTAATGAAAAACTGTTTTTT.

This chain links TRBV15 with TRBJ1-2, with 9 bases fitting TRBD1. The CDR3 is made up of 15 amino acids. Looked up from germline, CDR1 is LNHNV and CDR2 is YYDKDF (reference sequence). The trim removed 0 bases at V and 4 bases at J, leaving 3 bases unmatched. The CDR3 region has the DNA TGTGCCACCAGCAGAGAGGGGACAGGGAGCTATGGCTACACCTTC. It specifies CATSREGTGSYGYTF.

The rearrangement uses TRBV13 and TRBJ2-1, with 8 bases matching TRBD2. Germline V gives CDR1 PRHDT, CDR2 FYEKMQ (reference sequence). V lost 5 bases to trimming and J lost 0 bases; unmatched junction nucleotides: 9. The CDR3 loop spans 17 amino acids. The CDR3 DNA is TGTGCCAGCAGCCCGCGGACGGGGGGGAGCTCCTACAATGAGCAGTTCTTC. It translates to CASSPRTGGSSYNEQFF.

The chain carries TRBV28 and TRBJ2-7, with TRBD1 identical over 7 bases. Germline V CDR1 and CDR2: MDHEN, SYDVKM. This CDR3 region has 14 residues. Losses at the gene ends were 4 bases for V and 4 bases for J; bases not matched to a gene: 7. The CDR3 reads CASSSSDRMYEQYF. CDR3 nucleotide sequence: TGTGCCAGCAGTTCCTCGGACAGGATGTACGAGCAGTACTTC.

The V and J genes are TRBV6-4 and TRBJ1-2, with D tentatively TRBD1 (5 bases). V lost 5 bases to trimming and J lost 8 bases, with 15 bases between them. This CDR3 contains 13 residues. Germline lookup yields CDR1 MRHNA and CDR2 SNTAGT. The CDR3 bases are TGTGCCAGCAGTCCGAGCAGGGAGGGAGGCTACACCTTC. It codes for CASSPSREGGYTF.